This record looks at one TCR beta chain sequence and its context. Its antigen is unknown. V was pared by 6 bases and J by 10 bases, with 2 bases of the junction left unmatched. Germline values: CDR1 DFQATT, CDR2 SNEGSKA (reference sequence). There are 11 residues in the CDR3. MiXCR, run by TCRdb on the 5' RACE reads, gives a single entry per CDR3 protein. The data contain around 530,000 distinct CDR3 sequences, around 15% of them seen just once; the ten biggest clones take up roughly 0.42%. These data belong to a study of identical twins. General observations from the study: Twins shared beta out-of-frame sequences in excess, but this excess was weaker. For cord blood, abundant beta clonotypes had fewer insertions, unlike memory repertoires, which showed none.

This sample was shared with a second study, whose subject was yellow fever vaccine responses in identical twins. According to that study: Convergence reportedly seemed to mark part of the twins' vaccine T cell response, with personalization marking the rest.

The V gene is TRBV20-1, the J gene TRBJ2-1; 11 bases align to TRBD2. The TCR was taken from a woman aged 18-29 years in good health. Sequences were obtained from CD4+ T cells sorted from blood. Written as DNA, the CDR3 is TGCAGTGCCTGGACTAGCGGGGAGCAGTTCTTC. This sequence encodes CSAWTSGEQFF.